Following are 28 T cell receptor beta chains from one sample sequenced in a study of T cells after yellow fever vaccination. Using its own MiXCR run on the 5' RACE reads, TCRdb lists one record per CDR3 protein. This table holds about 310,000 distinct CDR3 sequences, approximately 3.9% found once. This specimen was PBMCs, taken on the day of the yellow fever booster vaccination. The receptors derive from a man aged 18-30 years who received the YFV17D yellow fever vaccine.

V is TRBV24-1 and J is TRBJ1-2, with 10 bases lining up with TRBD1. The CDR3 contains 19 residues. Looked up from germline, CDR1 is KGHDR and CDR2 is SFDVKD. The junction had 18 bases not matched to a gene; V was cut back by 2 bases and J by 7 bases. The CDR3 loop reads CATSDSGTGASPRVAGYTF. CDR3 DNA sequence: TGTGCCACCAGTGATTCCGGGACAGGGGCATCGCCTAGGGTTGCTGGCTACACCTTC.

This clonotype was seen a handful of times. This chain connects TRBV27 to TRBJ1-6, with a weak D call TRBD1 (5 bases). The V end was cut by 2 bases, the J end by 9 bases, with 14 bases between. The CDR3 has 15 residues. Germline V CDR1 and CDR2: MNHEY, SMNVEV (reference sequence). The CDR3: CASSLRPGRGSPLHF. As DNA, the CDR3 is TGTGCCAGCAGTTTACGCCCAGGGAGGGGTTCACCCCTCCACTTT.

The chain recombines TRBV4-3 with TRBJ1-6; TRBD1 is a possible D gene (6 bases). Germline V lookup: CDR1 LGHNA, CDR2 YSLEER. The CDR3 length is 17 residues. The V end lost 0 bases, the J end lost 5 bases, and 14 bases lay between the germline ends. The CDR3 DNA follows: TGCGCCAGCAGCCAAGATCGGGTGACAGGAAATAATTCACCCCTCCACTTT. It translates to CASSQDRVTGNNSPLHF.

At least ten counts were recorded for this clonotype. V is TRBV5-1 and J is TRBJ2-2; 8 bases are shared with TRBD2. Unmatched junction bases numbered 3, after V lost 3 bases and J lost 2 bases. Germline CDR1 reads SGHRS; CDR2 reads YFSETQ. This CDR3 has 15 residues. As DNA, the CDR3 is TGCGCCAGCAGCTGGAGCGGGGGTAACACCGGGGAGCTGTTTTTT. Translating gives CASSWSGGNTGELFF.

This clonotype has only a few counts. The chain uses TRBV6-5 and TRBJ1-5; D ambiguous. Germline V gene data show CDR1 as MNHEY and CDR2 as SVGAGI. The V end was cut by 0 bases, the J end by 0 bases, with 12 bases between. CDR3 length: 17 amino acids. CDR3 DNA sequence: TGTGCCAGCAGTTACTCGTCGGACCCTTATAGCAATCAGCCCCAGCATTTT. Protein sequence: CASSYSSDPYSNQPQHF.

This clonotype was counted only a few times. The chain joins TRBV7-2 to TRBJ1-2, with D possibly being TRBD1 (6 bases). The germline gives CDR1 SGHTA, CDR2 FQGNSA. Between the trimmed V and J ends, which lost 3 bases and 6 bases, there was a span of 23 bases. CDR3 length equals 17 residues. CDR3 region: CASSLGPGANTFDGYTF. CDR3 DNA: TGTGCCAGCAGCTTGGGGCCGGGGGCGAACACCTTCGATGGCTACACCTTC.

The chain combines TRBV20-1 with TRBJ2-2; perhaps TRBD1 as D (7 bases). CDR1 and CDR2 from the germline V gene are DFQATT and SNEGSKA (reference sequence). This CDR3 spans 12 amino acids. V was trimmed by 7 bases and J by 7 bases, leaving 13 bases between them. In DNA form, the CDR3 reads TGCAGTGTCCAGGGGGAGGTCGGGGAGCTGTTTTTT. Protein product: CSVQGEVGELFF.

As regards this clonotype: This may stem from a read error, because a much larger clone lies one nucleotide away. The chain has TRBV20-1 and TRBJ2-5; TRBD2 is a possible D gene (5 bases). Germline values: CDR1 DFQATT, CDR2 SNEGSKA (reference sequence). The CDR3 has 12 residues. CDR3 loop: CSARRAQETKYF. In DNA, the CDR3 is TGCAGTGCTAGGAGGGCCCAAGAGACCAAGTACTTC.

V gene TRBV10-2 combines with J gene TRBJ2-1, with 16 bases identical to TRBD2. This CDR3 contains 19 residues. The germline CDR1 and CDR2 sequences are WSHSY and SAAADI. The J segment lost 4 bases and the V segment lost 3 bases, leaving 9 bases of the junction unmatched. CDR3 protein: CASSDYPGLAGGAYNEQFF. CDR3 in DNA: TGCGCCAGCAGTGATTACCCGGGACTAGCGGGGGGGGCGTACAATGAGCAGTTCTTC.

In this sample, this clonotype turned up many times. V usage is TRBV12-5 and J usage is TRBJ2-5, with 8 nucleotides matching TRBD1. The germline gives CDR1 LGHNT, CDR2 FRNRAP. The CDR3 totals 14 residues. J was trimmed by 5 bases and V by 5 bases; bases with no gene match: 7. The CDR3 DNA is TGTGCTAGTGGTCCCCCGACAGGGGTCGAGACCCAGTACTTC. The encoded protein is CASGPPTGVETQYF.

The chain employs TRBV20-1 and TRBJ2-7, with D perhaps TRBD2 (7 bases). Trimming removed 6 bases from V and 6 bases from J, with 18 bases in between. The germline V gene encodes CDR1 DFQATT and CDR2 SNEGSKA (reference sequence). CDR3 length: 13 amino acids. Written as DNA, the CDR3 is TGCAGTGCGCAAGGGGGGGGACGGTTCGAGCAGTACGTC. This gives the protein CSAQGGGRFEQYV.

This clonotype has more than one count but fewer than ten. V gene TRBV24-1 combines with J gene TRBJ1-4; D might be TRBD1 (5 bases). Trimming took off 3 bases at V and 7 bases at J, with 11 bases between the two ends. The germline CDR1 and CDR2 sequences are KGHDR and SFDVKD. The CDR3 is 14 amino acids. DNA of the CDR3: TGTGCCACCAGTGATCCCAGGGACGGTGAAAAACTGTTTTTT. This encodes CATSDPRDGEKLFF.

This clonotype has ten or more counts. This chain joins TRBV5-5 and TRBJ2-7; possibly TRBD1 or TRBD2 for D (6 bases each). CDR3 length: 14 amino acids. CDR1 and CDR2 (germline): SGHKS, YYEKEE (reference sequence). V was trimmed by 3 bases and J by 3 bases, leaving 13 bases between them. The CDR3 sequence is CASSWRGNFYEQYV. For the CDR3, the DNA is TGTGCCAGCAGCTGGAGGGGGAATTTCTACGAGCAGTACGTC.

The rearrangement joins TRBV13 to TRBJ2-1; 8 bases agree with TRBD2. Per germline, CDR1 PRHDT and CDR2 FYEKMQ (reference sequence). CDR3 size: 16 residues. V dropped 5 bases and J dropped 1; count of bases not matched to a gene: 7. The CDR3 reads CASSTVAGSSYNEQFF. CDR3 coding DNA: TGTGCCAGCAGCACAGTAGCGGGGAGTTCCTACAATGAGCAGTTCTTC.

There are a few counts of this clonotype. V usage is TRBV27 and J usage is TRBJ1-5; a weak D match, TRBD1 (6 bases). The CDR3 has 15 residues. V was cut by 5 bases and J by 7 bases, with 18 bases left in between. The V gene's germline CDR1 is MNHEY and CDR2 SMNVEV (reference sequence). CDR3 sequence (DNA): TGTGCCAGCAGTCCGAGGGGGGGGGCGGGACAGCCCCAGCATTTT. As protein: CASSPRGGAGQPQHF.

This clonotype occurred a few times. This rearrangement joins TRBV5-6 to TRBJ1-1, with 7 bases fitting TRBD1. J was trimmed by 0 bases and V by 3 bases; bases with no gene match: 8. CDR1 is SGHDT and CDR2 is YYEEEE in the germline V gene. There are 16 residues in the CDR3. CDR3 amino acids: CASSSMEGAMNTEAFF. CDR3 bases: TGTGCCAGCAGCTCCATGGAGGGGGCCATGAACACTGAAGCTTTCTTT. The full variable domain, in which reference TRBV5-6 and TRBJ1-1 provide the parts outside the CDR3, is DAGVTQSPTHLIKTRGQQVTLRCSPKSGHDTVSWYQQALGQGPQFIFQYYEEEERQRGNFPDRFSGHQFPNYSSELNVNALLLGDSALYLCASSSMEGAMNTEAFFGQGTRLTVV.

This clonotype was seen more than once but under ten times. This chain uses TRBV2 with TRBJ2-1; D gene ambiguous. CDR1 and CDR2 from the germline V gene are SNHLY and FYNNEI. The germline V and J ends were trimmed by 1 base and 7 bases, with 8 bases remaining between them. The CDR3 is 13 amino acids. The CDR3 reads CASSEGAPNEQFF. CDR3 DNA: TGTGCCAGCAGTGAAGGGGCGCCTAATGAGCAGTTCTTC.

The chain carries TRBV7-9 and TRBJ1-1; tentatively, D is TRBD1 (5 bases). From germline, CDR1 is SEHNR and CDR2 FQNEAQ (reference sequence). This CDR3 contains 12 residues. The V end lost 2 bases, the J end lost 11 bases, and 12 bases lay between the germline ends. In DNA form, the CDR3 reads TGTGCCAGCAGCTTATTACAGGAGGGGGCTTTCTTT. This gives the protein CASSLLQEGAFF.

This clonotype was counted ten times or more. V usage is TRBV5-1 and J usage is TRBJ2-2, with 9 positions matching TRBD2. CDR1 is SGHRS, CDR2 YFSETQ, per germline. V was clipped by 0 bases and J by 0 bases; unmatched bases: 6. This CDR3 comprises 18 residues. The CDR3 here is CASSLVVRGGPNTGELFF. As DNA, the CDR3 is TGCGCCAGCAGCTTGGTCGTGCGGGGGGGCCCGAACACCGGGGAGCTGTTTTTT.

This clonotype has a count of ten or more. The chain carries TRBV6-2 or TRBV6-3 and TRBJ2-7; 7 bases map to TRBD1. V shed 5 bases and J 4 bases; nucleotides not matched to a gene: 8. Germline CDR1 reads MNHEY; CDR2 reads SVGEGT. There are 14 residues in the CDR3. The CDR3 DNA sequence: TGTGCCAGCAGTAGCAGGGGGTTGAGATACGAGCAGTACGTC. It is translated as CASSSRGLRYEQYV.

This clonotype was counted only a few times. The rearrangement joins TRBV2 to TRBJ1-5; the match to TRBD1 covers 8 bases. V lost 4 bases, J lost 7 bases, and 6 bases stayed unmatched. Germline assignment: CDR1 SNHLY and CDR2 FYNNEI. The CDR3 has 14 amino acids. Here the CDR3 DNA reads TGTGCCAGCAGTGGAGGACAGGGAGGACAGCCCCAGCATTTT. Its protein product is CASSGGQGGQPQHF.

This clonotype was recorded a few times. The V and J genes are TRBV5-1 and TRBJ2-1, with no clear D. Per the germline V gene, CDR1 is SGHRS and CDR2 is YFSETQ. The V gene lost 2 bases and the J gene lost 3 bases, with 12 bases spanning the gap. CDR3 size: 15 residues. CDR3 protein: CASSFTLAIYNEQFF. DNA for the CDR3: TGCGCCAGCAGCTTTACACTGGCCATCTACAATGAGCAGTTCTTC.

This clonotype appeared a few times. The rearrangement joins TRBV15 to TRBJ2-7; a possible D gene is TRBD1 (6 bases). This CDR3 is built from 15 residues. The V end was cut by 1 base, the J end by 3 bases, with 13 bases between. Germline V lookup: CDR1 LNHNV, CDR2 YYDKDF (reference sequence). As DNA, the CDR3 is TGTGCCACCAGCAGAGGGGGGCTTGGTGGCTACGAGCAGTACTTC. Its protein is CATSRGGLGGYEQYF.

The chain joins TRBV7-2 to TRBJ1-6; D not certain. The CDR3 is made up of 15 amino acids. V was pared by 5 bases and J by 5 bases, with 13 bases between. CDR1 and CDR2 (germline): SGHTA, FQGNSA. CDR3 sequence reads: CASSTETRNNSPLHF. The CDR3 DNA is TGTGCCAGCAGCACCGAGACACGGAATAATTCACCCCTCCACTTT.

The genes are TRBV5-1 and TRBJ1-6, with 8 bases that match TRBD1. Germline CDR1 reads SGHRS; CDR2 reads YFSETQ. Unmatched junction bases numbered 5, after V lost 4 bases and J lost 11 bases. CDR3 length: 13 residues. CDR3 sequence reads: CASSTDRGTPLHF. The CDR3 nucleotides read TGCGCCAGCAGCACAGACAGGGGCACACCCCTCCACTTT.

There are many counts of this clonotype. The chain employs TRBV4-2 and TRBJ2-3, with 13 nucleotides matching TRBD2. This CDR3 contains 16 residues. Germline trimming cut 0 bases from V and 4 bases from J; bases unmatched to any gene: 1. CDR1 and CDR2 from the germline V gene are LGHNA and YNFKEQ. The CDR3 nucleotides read TGTGCCAGCAGCCAAGATGGGACTAGCGGGGCAGATACGCAGTATTTT. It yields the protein CASSQDGTSGADTQYF.

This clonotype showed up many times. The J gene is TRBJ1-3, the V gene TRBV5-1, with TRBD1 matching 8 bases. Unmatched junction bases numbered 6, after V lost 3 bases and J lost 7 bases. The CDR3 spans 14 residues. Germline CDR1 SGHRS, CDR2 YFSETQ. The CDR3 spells CASSSGQGENTIYF. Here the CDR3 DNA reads TGCGCCAGCAGCTCCGGACAGGGTGAGAACACCATATATTTT.

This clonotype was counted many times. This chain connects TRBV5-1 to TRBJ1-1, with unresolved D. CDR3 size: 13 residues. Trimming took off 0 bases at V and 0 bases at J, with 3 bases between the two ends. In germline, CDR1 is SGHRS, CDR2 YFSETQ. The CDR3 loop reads CASSLEVNTEAFF. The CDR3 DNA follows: TGCGCCAGCAGCTTGGAGGTGAACACTGAAGCTTTCTTT.